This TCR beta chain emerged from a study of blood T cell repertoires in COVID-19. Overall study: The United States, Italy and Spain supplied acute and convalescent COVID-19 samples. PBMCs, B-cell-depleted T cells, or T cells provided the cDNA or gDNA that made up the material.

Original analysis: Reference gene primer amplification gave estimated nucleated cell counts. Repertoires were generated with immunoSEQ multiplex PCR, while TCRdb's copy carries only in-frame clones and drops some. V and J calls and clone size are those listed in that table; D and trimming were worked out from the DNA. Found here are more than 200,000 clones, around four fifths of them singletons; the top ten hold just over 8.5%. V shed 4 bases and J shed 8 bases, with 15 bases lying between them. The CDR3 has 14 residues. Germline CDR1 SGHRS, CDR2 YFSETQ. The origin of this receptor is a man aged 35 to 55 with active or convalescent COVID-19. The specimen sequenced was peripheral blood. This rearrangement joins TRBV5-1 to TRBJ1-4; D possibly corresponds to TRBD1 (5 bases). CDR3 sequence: CASSPLGGDEKLFF. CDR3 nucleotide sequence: TGCGCCAGCAGCCCGCTCGGGGGAGACGAAAAACTGTTTTTT.